Each of the 19 T cell receptor beta chains below was sequenced from the same sample in a study of sequential checkpoint blockade in melanoma. Repertoires were generated with immunoSEQ multiplex PCR, while TCRdb's copy carries only in-frame clones and drops some. The sample holds some 19,000 clones, roughly two thirds seen once. Treatment denoted: randomized to nivolumab then ipilimumab (arm A) or the reverse (arm B). The material sequenced was CD8+ T cells sorted from blood (inferred from file names), taken from a patient given nivolumab and ipilimumab in sequence. All receptors come from a human donor with melanoma.

The chain has TRBV27 and TRBJ2-3; D may be TRBD1 (6 bases). Germline values: CDR1 MNHEY, CDR2 SMNVEV (reference sequence). Trimming removed 5 bases at V and 2 bases at J, with 14 bases between. The CDR3 consists of 15 residues. The DNA of the CDR3 is TGTGCCAGCAGTATCATACAGGGTACCACAGATACGCAGTATTTT. It translates to CASSIIQGTTDTQYF.

V and J are TRBV25-1 and TRBJ2-7, with 10 bases fitting TRBD1. The junction had 2 bases not matched to a gene; V was cut back by 4 bases and J by 2 bases. Germline V gene data show CDR1 as MGHDK and CDR2 as SYGVNS. The CDR3 has 14 residues. The CDR3 DNA is TGTGCCAGCAGTGTGGGGACAGGGGCCTACGAGCAGTACTTC. Translating it yields CASSVGTGAYEQYF.

In this sample, this clone turned up a few times. The rearrangement links TRBV4-3 to TRBJ1-4, with D perhaps matching TRBD1 (6 bases). This CDR3 region has 11 residues. Germline V gene sequence: CDR1 LGHNA, CDR2 YSLEER. The CDR3 bases are TGCGCGACAGGTCGGGGAGAAAAACTGTTTTTT. It translates to CATGRGEKLFF.

This clone was observed a few times. The genes are TRBV6-5 and TRBJ1-2; D remains ambiguous. Trimming cost V 2 bases and J 4 bases, with 14 bases left between them. Looked up from germline, CDR1 is MNHEY and CDR2 is SVGAGI. This CDR3 has 15 amino acids. CDR3: CASSYVLSPGYGYTF. For the CDR3, the DNA is TGTGCCAGCAGTTACGTTCTATCACCAGGCTATGGCTACACCTTC.

This clone is medium-sized by share. The rearrangement joins TRBV29-1 to TRBJ2-1, with TRBD2 identical over 7 bases. The CDR3 length is 15 residues. J lost 4 bases, V lost 7 bases, and 13 bases had no gene match. Germline V gene lookup returns CDR1 SQVTM and CDR2 ANQGSEA. The CDR3 DNA reads TGCAGCGGGACGGGGGACCCCGGGGGGTACAATGAGCAGTTCTTC. Its translation: CSGTGDPGGYNEQFF.

This chain joins TRBV7-3 and TRBJ2-2; a possible D gene is TRBD1 (5 bases). The V end was cut by 1 base, the J end by 0 bases, with 9 bases between. CDR3 length: 16 amino acids. The germline CDR1 and CDR2 sequences are SGHTA and FQGTGA. CDR3 region: CASSLNAGPNTGELFF. CDR3 DNA sequence: TGTGCCAGCAGCTTAAACGCAGGGCCGAACACCGGGGAGCTGTTTTTT. Full variable domain (missing parts from reference TRBV7-3 and TRBJ2-2): GAGVSQTPSNKVTEKGKYVELRCDPISGHTALYWYRQSLGQGPEFLIYFQGTGAADDSGLPNDRFFAVRPEGSVSTLKIQRTERGDSAVYLCASSLNAGPNTGELFFGEGSRLTVL.

V gene TRBV29-1 combines with J gene TRBJ2-5; D possibly corresponds to TRBD1 (6 bases). Germline lookup yields CDR1 SQVTM and CDR2 ANQGSEA. The CDR3 sequence is 15 residues long. V gave up 1 base and J gave up 0 bases, with 12 bases separating them. The CDR3 protein is CSVEVGRGNQETQYF. DNA of the CDR3: TGCAGCGTTGAAGTTGGCAGGGGAAACCAAGAGACCCAGTACTTC.

This chain links TRBV6-5 with TRBJ2-6; tentative D call: TRBD1 (6 bases). Trimming took off 6 bases at V and 8 bases at J, with 11 bases between the two ends. The germline V gene encodes CDR1 MNHEY and CDR2 SVGAGI. CDR3 size: 13 residues. The CDR3 sequence: CASRPTGTNVLTF. The CDR3 DNA sequence: TGTGCCAGCAGGCCGACAGGAACCAACGTCCTGACTTTC.

In DNA, the CDR3 is TGTGCCAGCAGCTTAGCGACTACAGATACGCAGTATTTT. Encoded protein: CASSLATTDTQYF. The V call is TRBV7-9, the J call TRBJ2-3; D is unresolved. V gave up 0 bases and J gave up 3 bases, with 4 bases separating them. Germline CDR1 SEHNR, CDR2 FQNEAQ (reference sequence). The CDR3 runs 13 residues.

This clone was observed a few times. The chain has TRBV19 and TRBJ1-1, with 10 nucleotides matching TRBD1. Germline V lookup: CDR1 LNHDA, CDR2 SQIVND (reference sequence). There are 17 residues in the CDR3. V dropped 6 bases and J dropped 1; count of bases not matched to a gene: 11. CDR3: CASRIGTGERANTEAFF. In nucleotides, the CDR3 is TGTGCCAGTAGGATCGGGACAGGGGAACGCGCGAACACTGAAGCTTTCTTT.

V and J are TRBV7-8 and TRBJ2-1; 9 positions match TRBD1. After removal of 5 bases from V and 3 bases from J, the junction contained 5 bases not matched to a gene. The CDR3 extends over 15 amino acids. From germline, CDR1 is SGHVS and CDR2 FQNEAQ. CDR3 in amino acids: CASSPSGQGYNEQFF. In DNA form, the CDR3 reads TGTGCCAGCAGCCCCTCGGGACAGGGCTACAATGAGCAGTTCTTC.

The chain joins TRBV9 to TRBJ2-1; TRBD2 matches at 8 bases. Losses at the gene ends were 0 bases for V and 4 bases for J; bases not matched to a gene: 12. This CDR3 is built from 18 residues. Germline CDR1 SGDLS, CDR2 YYNGEE. The CDR3 DNA is TGTGCCAGCAGCGTAGAGTTAACGGTACTAGCGGAATACAATGAGCAGTTCTTC. Its translation is CASSVELTVLAEYNEQFF.

This chain joins TRBV28 and TRBJ2-7; 8 nucleotides line up with TRBD1. The CDR3 runs 12 residues. CDR1 is MDHEN, CDR2 SYDVKM, per germline. The junction had 12 bases not matched to a gene; V was cut back by 7 bases and J by 13 bases. Here the CDR3 DNA reads TGTGCCAGCATATCACGGGACAGGAAAACCTACTTC. Its protein is CASISRDRKTYF.

In this sample, this clone is medium-sized. V usage is TRBV16 and J usage is TRBJ2-7, with D uncertain. The length of the CDR3 is 14 residues. CDR1 and CDR2 from the germline V gene are KGHSY and FQNENV. V shed 1 base and J shed 0 bases, with 7 bases lying between them. Here the CDR3 reads CASSQWPSSYEQYF. CDR3 sequence (DNA): TGTGCCAGCAGCCAATGGCCCTCCTCCTACGAGCAGTACTTC.

This rearrangement joins TRBV19 to TRBJ2-7; TRBD1 agrees at 9 bases. The V gene's germline CDR1 is LNHDA and CDR2 SQIVND (reference sequence). This CDR3 is built from 17 residues. Losses at the gene ends were 5 bases for V and 1 base for J; bases not matched to a gene: 12. The CDR3 coding sequence is TGTGCCAGTAGTTCCAGGCGCCCCGGGACAGGGTCCTACGAGCAGTACTTC. Protein sequence: CASSSRRPGTGSYEQYF.

This chain joins TRBV28 and TRBJ1-1, with 7 positions matching TRBD1. The CDR3 runs to 14 residues. Germline CDR1 reads MDHEN; CDR2 reads SYDVKM. V was clipped by 4 bases and J by 6 bases; unmatched bases: 8. CDR3 residues: CASSSGQVRAEAFF. Here the CDR3 DNA reads TGTGCCAGCAGTTCTGGACAGGTTCGGGCTGAAGCTTTCTTT.

J is TRBJ1-2 and V is TRBV4-1; the match to TRBD1 covers 7 bases. Germline V gives CDR1 MGHRA, CDR2 YSYEKL. The length of the CDR3 is 16 residues. Trimming cost V 4 bases and J 0 bases; bases outside gene matches: 8. CDR3 nucleotide sequence: TGCGCCAGCAGCCCCCTGGGGGACAGCCCTAACTATGGCTACACCTTC. Translating gives CASSPLGDSPNYGYTF.

The V call is TRBV15, the J call TRBJ2-3, with 11 bases lining up with TRBD2. The CDR3 is 15 amino acids. Looked up from germline, CDR1 is LNHNV and CDR2 is YYDKDF (reference sequence). V lost 4 bases to trimming and J lost 4 bases; unmatched junction nucleotides: 4. The DNA of the CDR3 is TGTGCCACCAGCATAGCGGGAGGGCCCGCAGATACGCAGTATTTT. Protein: CATSIAGGPADTQYF.

This rearrangement joins TRBV7-6 to TRBJ2-1; 10 nucleotides align to TRBD2. J lost 8 bases, V lost 1 base, and 8 bases had no gene match. Germline values: CDR1 SGHVS, CDR2 FNYEAQ. The CDR3 contains 16 residues. This chain's CDR3 is CASSLGLAGVNDEQFF. The CDR3 coding sequence is TGTGCCAGCAGCTTAGGGCTAGCGGGAGTGAACGATGAGCAGTTCTTC.